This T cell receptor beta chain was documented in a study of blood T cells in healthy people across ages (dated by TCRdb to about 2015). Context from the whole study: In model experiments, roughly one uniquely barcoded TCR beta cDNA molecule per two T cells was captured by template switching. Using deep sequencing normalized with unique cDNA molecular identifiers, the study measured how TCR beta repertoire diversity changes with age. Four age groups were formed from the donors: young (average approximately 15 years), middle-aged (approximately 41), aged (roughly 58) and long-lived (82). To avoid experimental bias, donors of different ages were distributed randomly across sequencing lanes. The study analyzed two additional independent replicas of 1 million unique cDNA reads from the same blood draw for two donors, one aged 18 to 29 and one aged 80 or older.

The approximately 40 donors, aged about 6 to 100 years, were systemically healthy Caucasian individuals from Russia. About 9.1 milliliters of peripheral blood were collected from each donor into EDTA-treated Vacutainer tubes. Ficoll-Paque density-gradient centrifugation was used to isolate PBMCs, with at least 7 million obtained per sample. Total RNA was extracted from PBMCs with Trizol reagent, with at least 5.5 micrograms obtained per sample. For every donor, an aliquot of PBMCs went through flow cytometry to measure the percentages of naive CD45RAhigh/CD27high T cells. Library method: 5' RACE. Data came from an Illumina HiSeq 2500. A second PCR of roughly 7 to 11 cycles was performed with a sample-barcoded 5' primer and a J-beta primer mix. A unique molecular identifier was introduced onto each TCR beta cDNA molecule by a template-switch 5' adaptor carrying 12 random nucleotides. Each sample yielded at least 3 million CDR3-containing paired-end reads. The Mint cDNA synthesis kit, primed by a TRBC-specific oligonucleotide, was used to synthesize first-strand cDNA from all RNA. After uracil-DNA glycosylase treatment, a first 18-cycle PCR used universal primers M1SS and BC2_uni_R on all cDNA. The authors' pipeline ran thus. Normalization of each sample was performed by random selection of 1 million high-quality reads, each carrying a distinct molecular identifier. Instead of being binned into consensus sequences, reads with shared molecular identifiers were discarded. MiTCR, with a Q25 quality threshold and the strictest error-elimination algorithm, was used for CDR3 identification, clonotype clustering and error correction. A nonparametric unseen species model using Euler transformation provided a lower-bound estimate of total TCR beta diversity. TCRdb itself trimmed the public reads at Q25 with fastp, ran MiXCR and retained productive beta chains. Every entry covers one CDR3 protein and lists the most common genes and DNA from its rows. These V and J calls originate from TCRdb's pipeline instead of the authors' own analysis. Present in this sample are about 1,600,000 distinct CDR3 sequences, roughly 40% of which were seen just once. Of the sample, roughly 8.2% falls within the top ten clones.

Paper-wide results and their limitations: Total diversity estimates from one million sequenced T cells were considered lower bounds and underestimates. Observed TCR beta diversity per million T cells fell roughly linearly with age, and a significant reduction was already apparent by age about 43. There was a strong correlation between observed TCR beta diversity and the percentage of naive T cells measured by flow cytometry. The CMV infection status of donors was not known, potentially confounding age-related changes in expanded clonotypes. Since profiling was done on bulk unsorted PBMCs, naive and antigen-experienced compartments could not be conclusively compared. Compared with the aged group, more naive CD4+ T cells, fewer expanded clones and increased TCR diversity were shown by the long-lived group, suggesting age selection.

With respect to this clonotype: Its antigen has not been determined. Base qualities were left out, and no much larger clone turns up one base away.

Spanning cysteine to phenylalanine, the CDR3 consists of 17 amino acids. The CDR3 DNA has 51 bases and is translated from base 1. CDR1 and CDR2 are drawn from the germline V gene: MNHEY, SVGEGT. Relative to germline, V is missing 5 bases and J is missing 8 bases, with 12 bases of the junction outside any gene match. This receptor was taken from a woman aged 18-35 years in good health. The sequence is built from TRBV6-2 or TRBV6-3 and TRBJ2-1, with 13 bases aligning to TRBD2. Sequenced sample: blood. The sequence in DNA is TGTGCCAGCAGTAGGCTCGGACTAGCGGGGGAAGGCGATGAGCAGTTCTTC. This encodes CASSRLGLAGEGDEQFF.